This T cell receptor beta chain came from a study of glioma-infiltrating T cells after dendritic cell vaccination. Whole-study context: Patients received three intradermal dendritic cell vaccine injections at biweekly intervals.

Notes on this clone: What it binds is not known.

The PCR used 60 V beta and 13 J beta primers. Assay: immunoSEQ multiplex PCR; the TCRdb copy retains only in-frame clones and omits some. This repertoire shows 20,000 or so clones, approximately 79% found once; its top ten account for roughly 34%. Study outcomes and limitations: Higher TCR clonality did not directly relate to longer survival.

Trimming shortened V by 6 bases and J by 2 bases, and 5 bases separated the two germline ends. The CDR3 extends over 11 amino acids. The germline CDR1 and CDR2 sequences are MDHEN and SYDVKM. This specimen was blood, taken before dendritic cell vaccination. The rearrangement links TRBV28 to TRBJ2-7; D not resolved. The clonotype was recovered from a human donor with glioblastoma. CDR3 loop: CASSHAYEQYF. CDR3 DNA sequence: TGTGCCAGCAGCCATGCCTACGAGCAGTACTTC.